A single sample gave rise to the 16 T cell receptor beta chains below, sequenced in a study of cytomegalovirus exposure and HLA in healthy donors (dated by TCRdb to the late 2010s). Library preparation used the immunoSEQ multiplex PCR assay. The multiplex PCR relied on a mix of 60 forward primers for TCR Vbeta segments and 13 reverse primers for TCR Jbeta segments. TCRdb stores this immuneACCESS table with in-frame sequences only. Part of the clones is absent; in the studies checked, under half of the shortfall reflects unresolved V genes, and no reason is known for the rest. The sample profile shows about 160,000 clones; about four fifths of them were found once. The ten largest clones add up to 6.5% to 7.5% of the sample. The sample taken for sequencing was PBMCs. Receptors were obtained from a woman aged 25 to 39 in good health and CMV-seropositive.

J is TRBJ2-7 and V is TRBV30; TRBD1 is a possible D gene (6 bases). CDR1 is GTSNPN and CDR2 is SVGIG in the germline V gene (reference sequence). V was clipped by 8 bases and J by 0 bases, with 11 bases between them. The CDR3 sequence is 12 residues long. CDR3 in amino acids: CAAWDISYEQYF. The CDR3 nucleotides are TGTGCCGCTTGGGACATCTCCTACGAGCAGTACTTC. The full variable domain, with the rest looked up from reference TRBV30 and TRBJ2-7, is SQTIHQWPATLVQPVGSPLSLECTVEGTSNPNLYWYRQAAGRGLQLLFYSVGIGQISSEVPQNLSASRPQDRQFILSSKKLLLSDSGFYLCAAWDISYEQYFGPGTRLTVT.

The CDR3 sequence is CASSIRAPWDGYTF. As DNA, the CDR3 is TGTGCCAGCAGCATCAGGGCTCCTTGGGATGGCTACACCTTC. This sequence joins TRBV28 and TRBJ1-2; possible D gene TRBD1, 5 bases. This CDR3 has 14 amino acids. V lost 6 bases and J lost 6, with 17 bases in between. Germline V gene data show CDR1 as MDHEN and CDR2 as SYDVKM.

This chain uses TRBV15 with TRBJ1-5; no clear D. This CDR3 is built from 16 residues. Germline CDR1 is LNHNV and CDR2 is YYDKDF (reference sequence). Between the trimmed V and J ends, which lost 1 base and 4 bases, there was a span of 14 bases. The CDR3 loop reads CATSRGRRNANQPQHF. The CDR3 DNA is TGTGCCACCAGCAGAGGAAGGAGGAACGCTAATCAGCCCCAGCATTTT.

This chain joins TRBV4-3 and TRBJ1-2, with a tentative D call TRBD1 (5 bases). Germline values: CDR1 LGHNA, CDR2 YSLEER. The CDR3 has 15 amino acids. V lost 3 bases and J lost 5, with 16 bases in between. The CDR3 loop is CASSQEKDTRYGYTF. Written as DNA, the CDR3 is TGCGCCAGCAGCCAGGAAAAGGACACTCGTTATGGCTACACCTTC.

This chain joins TRBV9 and TRBJ2-5; D is perhaps TRBD1 (7 bases). This CDR3 comprises 14 residues. Germline assignment: CDR1 SGDLS and CDR2 YYNGEE. Trimming shortened V by 2 bases and J by 11 bases, and 19 bases separated the two germline ends. CDR3 sequence reads: CASSVRQGGREQYF. Written as DNA, the CDR3 is TGTGCCAGCAGCGTTAGACAGGGCGGACGGGAGCAGTACTTC.

The chain is built from TRBV15 and TRBJ1-1; no definite D call. CDR1 and CDR2 (germline): LNHNV, YYDKDF (reference sequence). The ends were cut back, 1 base at V and 7 bases at J, with 10 bases in the middle. This CDR3 has 13 amino acids. CDR3 bases: TGTGCCACCAGCAGAGCAATGGCAGATGAAGCTTTCTTT. Translation: CATSRAMADEAFF.

This clone has a handful of counts. The chain recombines TRBV2 with TRBJ1-5, with 7 bases fitting TRBD1. V shed 5 bases, J shed 5 bases, and the junction held 6 bases outside the gene matches. This CDR3 is built from 14 residues. Looked up from germline, CDR1 is SNHLY and CDR2 is FYNNEI. CDR3 sequence (DNA): TGTGCCAGCAGTAGACAGGGAAGGGATCAGCCCCAGCATTTT. Residues: CASSRQGRDQPQHF.

The J gene is TRBJ1-4, the V gene TRBV2, with 9 nucleotides matching TRBD1. V dropped 6 bases and J dropped 6; count of bases not matched to a gene: 2. Per the germline V gene, CDR1 is SNHLY and CDR2 is FYNNEI. The CDR3 runs 13 residues. This CDR3 reads CASRGQGDEKLFF. The CDR3 region has the DNA TGTGCCAGCAGGGGACAGGGAGATGAAAAACTGTTTTTT.

The rearrangement links TRBV13 to TRBJ2-7; maybe TRBD1 (5 bases). The germline CDR1 and CDR2 sequences are PRHDT and FYEKMQ (reference sequence). The CDR3 totals 12 residues. Trimming removed 8 bases from V and 6 bases from J, with 14 bases in between. The CDR3 sequence is CASGPQGSEQYF. The CDR3 DNA sequence: TGTGCCAGCGGCCCCCAGGGATCCGAGCAGTACTTC.

V gene TRBV5-5 combines with J gene TRBJ2-7; no reliable D call. Germline V CDR1 and CDR2: SGHKS, YYEKEE (reference sequence). Deletions cut 4 bases from V and 0 bases from J, with 14 bases between. The CDR3 contains 15 residues. CDR3 nucleotides: TGTGCCAGCAGCCTGGACCCTTGGAGCTCCTACGAGCAGTACTTC. Translation: CASSLDPWSSYEQYF.

V gene TRBV7-9 combines with J gene TRBJ1-4; 9 bases are shared with TRBD1. With V trimmed by 5 bases and J by 8 bases, 9 bases remained unmatched. Germline V gene lookup returns CDR1 SEHNR and CDR2 FQNEAQ (reference sequence). The CDR3 spans 15 residues. This CDR3 is CASSPGTGRREKLFF. CDR3 bases: TGTGCCAGCAGCCCAGGGACAGGGCGGCGGGAAAAACTGTTTTTT. Using reference TRBV7-9 and TRBJ1-4 for the parts outside the CDR3, the full variable domain is DTGVSQNPRHKITKRGQNVTFRCDPISEHNRLYWYRQTLGQGPEFLTYFQNEAQLEKSRLLSDRFSAERPKGSFSTLEIQRTEQGDSAMYLCASSPGTGRREKLFFGSGTQLSVL.

The chain carries TRBV19 and TRBJ2-7; D gene uncertain. Trimming pared 6 bases from V and 1 base from J, leaving 10 bases between. Germline lookup yields CDR1 LNHDA and CDR2 SQIVND (reference sequence). The CDR3 contains 13 residues. The CDR3 coding sequence is TGTGCCAGTAGCCCCATCGGTTCCTACGAGCAGTACTTC. Its protein product is CASSPIGSYEQYF.

This chain connects TRBV4-1 to TRBJ2-3; D is perhaps TRBD2 (6 bases). The CDR3 consists of 15 residues. Germline assignment: CDR1 MGHRA and CDR2 YSYEKL. Between the trimmed V and J ends, which lost 1 base and 1 base, there was a span of 9 bases. This chain's CDR3 is CASSQGSGRTDTQYF. The DNA for the CDR3 is TGCGCCAGCAGCCAAGGCAGCGGGCGCACAGATACGCAGTATTTT.

The chain is built from TRBV19 and TRBJ1-3; 8 bases match TRBD1. This CDR3 is 15 amino acids long. Germline CDR1 and CDR2: LNHDA and SQIVND (reference sequence). Losses at the gene ends were 4 bases for V and 1 base for J; bases not matched to a gene: 3. This CDR3 reads CASSNRGVSGNTIYF. For the CDR3, the DNA is TGTGCCAGTAGTAACAGGGGGGTTTCTGGAAACACCATATATTTT.

This chain connects TRBV6-5 to TRBJ1-1; D is undetermined. Between the trimmed V and J ends, which lost 1 base and 0 bases, there was a span of 9 bases. CDR3 length equals 15 residues. Germline loops: CDR1 MNHEY, CDR2 SVGAGI. CDR3: CASSYFPELNTEAFF. The CDR3 DNA follows: TGTGCCAGCAGTTACTTCCCAGAATTGAACACTGAAGCTTTCTTT.

J is TRBJ1-4 and V is TRBV11-2; TRBD1 is a possible D gene (5 bases). Trimming left V 4 bases short and J 6 bases short, with 12 bases between. Germline CDR1 and CDR2: SGHAT and FQNNGV. CDR3 length: 14 residues. In DNA form, the CDR3 reads TGTGCCAGCAGCTCTCAGGGAGGGTATGAAAAACTGTTTTTT. Protein: CASSSQGGYEKLFF.